A single sample gave rise to the 28 T cell receptor beta chains below, sequenced in a study of T-cell memory formation after mild COVID-19. TCRdb called the 5' RACE reads again in MiXCR, with one record for every CDR3 protein. The table records about half a million distinct CDR3 sequences, around a sixth of them present only once. The sequencing sample was made of PBMCs or a T cell subset sorted from them (not recorded which). These receptors were obtained from an adult woman who had mild COVID-19 (a few samples of this study predate the infection). Cell type and time point are not known.

Only a few counts were recorded for this clonotype. The chain carries TRBV4-3 and TRBJ1-2; 8 bases match TRBD1. The CDR3 length is 18 residues. V dropped 0 bases and J dropped 3; count of bases not matched to a gene: 12. CDR1 is LGHNA, CDR2 YSLEER, per germline. The CDR3 loop is CASSQDLRDRQRDYGYTF. For the CDR3, the DNA is TGCGCCAGCAGCCAAGACCTTCGGGACAGGCAAAGGGACTATGGCTACACCTTC.

This chain joins TRBV11-3 and TRBJ2-3; 8 bases map to TRBD1. Trimming at V came to 5 bases and at J to 0 bases, leaving 16 bases not matched to a gene. Germline V lookup: CDR1 SGHNT, CDR2 YENEEA. This CDR3 comprises 19 residues. DNA for the CDR3: TGTGCCAGCAGCGGCTACCCGGGACAGGTGACAACTAGCACAGATACGCAGTATTTT. It yields the protein CASSGYPGQVTTSTDTQYF. Full variable domain (missing parts from reference TRBV11-3 and TRBJ2-3): EAGVVQSPRYKIIEKKQPVAFWCNPISGHNTLYWYLQNLGQGPELLIRYENEEAVDDSQLPKDRFSAERLKGVDSTLKIQPAELGDSAVYLCASSGYPGQVTTSTDTQYFGPGTRLTVL.

This clonotype showed up just a few times. The chain's CDR3 is CASSQDRENGVGSGANVLTF. The CDR3 bases are TGCGCCAGCAGCCAAGATAGGGAGAATGGCGTGGGCTCTGGGGCCAACGTCCTGACTTTC. J is TRBJ2-6 and V is TRBV4-1; the D gene is possibly TRBD2 (5 bases). V was pared by 0 bases and J by 0 bases, with 18 bases between. Germline CDR1 and CDR2: MGHRA and YSYEKL. CDR3 size: 20 residues.

This clonotype has more than one count but fewer than ten. The chain is built from TRBV7-9 and TRBJ1-3, with unresolved D. V gave up 5 bases and J gave up 2 bases, with 7 bases separating them. Germline CDR1 is SEHNR and CDR2 is FQNEAQ (reference sequence). This CDR3 has 13 amino acids. CDR3 sequence reads: CASSPPTGNTIYF. CDR3 nucleotide sequence: TGTGCCAGCAGCCCGCCTACTGGAAACACCATATATTTT. Drawing the rest from reference TRBV7-9 and TRBJ1-3, the complete variable domain is DTGVSQNPRHKITKRGQNVTFRCDPISEHNRLYWYRQTLGQGPEFLTYFQNEAQLEKSRLLSDRFSAERPKGSFSTLEIQRTEQGDSAMYLCASSPPTGNTIYFGEGSWLTVV.

The rearrangement links TRBV20-1 to TRBJ2-2, with D possibly TRBD1 on 5 matching bases. From germline, CDR1 is DFQATT and CDR2 SNEGSKA (reference sequence). V dropped 4 bases and J dropped 1 base, with 7 bases sitting between them. The CDR3 loop spans 13 amino acids. The CDR3: CSAKTVNTGELFF. DNA for the CDR3: TGCAGTGCTAAGACAGTGAACACCGGGGAGCTGTTTTTT.

The chain uses TRBV9 and TRBJ2-3; a weak D match, TRBD2 (5 bases). Germline lookup yields CDR1 SGDLS and CDR2 YYNGEE. V was clipped by 4 bases and J by 6 bases, with 12 bases between them. The length of the CDR3 is 13 residues. In nucleotides, the CDR3 is TGTGCCAGCAGCCTCCCGGACTCGGATACGCAGTATTTT. Amino acid sequence: CASSLPDSDTQYF.

This chain links TRBV10-3 with TRBJ2-3; 9 nucleotides match TRBD1. This CDR3 comprises 15 residues. V lost 10 bases and J lost 1; bases outside the gene matches: 9. Germline V gives CDR1 ENHRY, CDR2 SYGVKD. The CDR3 DNA reads as TGTGCCACGGACACAGGGGGCGCGGGCACAGATACGCAGTATTTT. Its protein is CATDTGGAGTDTQYF.

A few counts support this clonotype. V and J are TRBV5-1 and TRBJ2-1; D remains ambiguous. The CDR3 is 13 amino acids. Between the trimmed V and J ends, which lost 4 bases and 3 bases, there was a span of 8 bases. CDR1 is SGHRS, CDR2 YFSETQ, per germline. The CDR3 spells CASSLFGYNEQFF. The CDR3 DNA reads TGCGCCAGCAGCCTATTTGGCTACAATGAGCAGTTCTTC.

V gene TRBV12-3 or TRBV12-4 combines with J gene TRBJ1-6; perhaps TRBD1 as D (6 bases). The CDR3 has 16 residues. Between the trimmed V and J ends, which lost 3 bases and 4 bases, there was a span of 13 bases. This chain's CDR3 is CASSFQGSGYNSPLHF. The CDR3, as DNA: TGTGCCAGCAGTTTTCAGGGGTCGGGGTATAATTCACCCCTCCACTTT.

There are a few counts of this clonotype. The CDR3 spells CATSDSTENSPLHF. DNA for the CDR3: TGTGCCACCAGTGATTCCACAGAGAATTCACCCCTCCACTTT. This chain joins TRBV24-1 and TRBJ1-6; D unclear. Germline loops: CDR1 KGHDR, CDR2 SFDVKD. CDR3 length: 14 amino acids. Between the trimmed V and J ends, which lost 2 bases and 7 bases, there was a span of 8 bases.

The J gene is TRBJ2-1, the V gene TRBV6-2 or TRBV6-3; 13 nucleotides align to TRBD2. The ends lost 6 bases at V and 9 bases at J; junction bases unmatched: 11. CDR1 MNHEY and CDR2 SVGEGT come from the germline V gene. The CDR3 is 16 amino acids. The CDR3 protein is CASSSRTSGSVSEQFF. The CDR3 DNA reads TGTGCCAGCAGCTCCAGGACTAGCGGGAGCGTCAGTGAGCAGTTCTTC.

The J gene is TRBJ1-1, the V gene TRBV5-1, with D perhaps matching TRBD1 (5 bases). Looked up from germline, CDR1 is SGHRS and CDR2 is YFSETQ. Trimming left V 4 bases short and J 1 base short, with 17 bases between. The CDR3 extends over 16 amino acids. CDR3 protein: CASSPAGGGWNTEAFF. The DNA for the CDR3 is TGCGCCAGCAGCCCGGCGGGGGGGGGATGGAACACTGAAGCTTTCTTT.

This chain uses TRBV3-1 with TRBJ2-1; no clear D. Trimming cost V 9 bases and J 0 bases, with 12 bases left between them. The CDR3 has 14 amino acids. Per germline, CDR1 LGHDT and CDR2 YNNKEL (reference sequence). The CDR3 coding sequence is TGTGCCAGTAGTAGCCCGAGCTCCTACAATGAGCAGTTCTTC. Translating it yields CASSSPSSYNEQFF.

This clonotype was seen only a few times. The J gene is TRBJ2-3, the V gene TRBV9; D gene ambiguous. The CDR3 runs 14 residues. Per germline, CDR1 SGDLS and CDR2 YYNGEE. Trimming removed 0 bases at V and 1 base at J, with 6 bases between. The chain's CDR3 is CASSVAAGTDTQYF. The DNA for the CDR3 is TGTGCCAGCAGCGTAGCGGCGGGCACAGATACGCAGTATTTT. Full variable domain (missing parts from reference TRBV9 and TRBJ2-3): DSGVTQTPKHLITATGQRVTLRCSPRSGDLSVYWYQQSLDQGLQFLIQYYNGEERAKGNILERFSAQQFPDLHSELNLSSLELGDSALYFCASSVAAGTDTQYFGPGTRLTVL.

This clonotype was seen ten or more times. J is TRBJ2-3 and V is TRBV12-3 or TRBV12-4; 15 bases map to TRBD2. V gave up 6 bases and J gave up 3 bases; unmatched junction bases: 16. CDR3 length equals 20 residues. CDR3 region: CASSLGLAGGLTRLTDTQYF. The CDR3 DNA is TGTGCCAGCAGCCTTGGACTAGCGGGAGGGCTAACCCGACTTACAGATACGCAGTATTTT.

The table lists this clonotype with a few counts. The chain uses TRBV24-1 and TRBJ2-7, with a weak D call TRBD2 (6 bases). The CDR3 runs to 13 residues. The germline V gene has CDR1 KGHDR and CDR2 SFDVKD. Trimming removed 5 bases from V and 4 bases from J, with 11 bases in between. CDR3 in amino acids: CATSASGGYEQYF. The CDR3, as DNA: TGTGCCACCAGTGCCTCCGGGGGTTACGAGCAGTACTTC.

This chain uses TRBV28 with TRBJ2-2, with TRBD1 matching 8 bases. The CDR3 is made up of 16 amino acids. The ends lost 8 bases at V and 7 bases at J; junction bases unmatched: 15. Germline V gene lookup returns CDR1 MDHEN and CDR2 SYDVKM. The CDR3 DNA reads as TGTGCCAGCTTTGATGATCTGGGACAGGCGGTCGGGGAGCTGTTTTTT. Translating gives CASFDDLGQAVGELFF.

This clonotype was counted only a few times. This sequence joins TRBV9 and TRBJ2-1, with D possibly matching TRBD2 (5 bases). The germline V and J ends were trimmed by 0 bases and 2 bases, with 18 bases remaining between them. This CDR3 contains 18 residues. CDR1 and CDR2 from the germline V gene are SGDLS and YYNGEE. The CDR3 protein is CASSVAKEGTRPYNEQFF. The CDR3 nucleotides read TGTGCCAGCAGCGTAGCTAAAGAGGGCACTAGGCCCTACAATGAGCAGTTCTTC.

This clonotype was picked up one time. The rearrangement uses TRBV20-1 and TRBJ1-1; D not certain. The CDR3 contains 14 residues. The V and J ends lost 6 bases and 1 base respectively, with 15 bases between them. Germline loops: CDR1 DFQATT, CDR2 SNEGSKA (reference sequence). CDR3 DNA: TGCAGTGCCATAAAGGGAGGCCCGAACACTGAAGCTTTCTTT. Translating it yields CSAIKGGPNTEAFF.

This clonotype was detected only a few times. The V gene is TRBV20-1, the J gene TRBJ2-1; TRBD1 is a possible D gene (6 bases). The CDR3 runs 15 residues. Trimming shortened V by 0 bases and J by 11 bases, and 20 bases separated the two germline ends. The germline CDR1 and CDR2 sequences are DFQATT and SNEGSKA (reference sequence). The CDR3 reads CSARDLRQGIRKQFF. The CDR3 DNA reads as TGCAGTGCTAGAGATCTCCGTCAGGGGATTAGGAAGCAGTTCTTC.

The table lists this clonotype with a few counts. The chain has TRBV5-5 and TRBJ1-6, with 8 bases aligning to TRBD1. Germline V gene lookup returns CDR1 SGHKS and CDR2 YYEKEE (reference sequence). The CDR3 runs 17 residues. The junction had 14 bases not matched to a gene; V was cut back by 4 bases and J by 8 bases. The CDR3 region is CASSLRTGRILDSPLHF. CDR3 DNA: TGTGCCAGCAGCCTTAGGACAGGGCGGATCCTTGATTCACCCCTCCACTTT.

V usage is TRBV10-3 and J usage is TRBJ1-2; D gene unclear. The ends were cut back, 6 bases at V and 4 bases at J, with 15 bases in the middle. Germline CDR1 and CDR2: ENHRY and SYGVKD. This CDR3 is 14 amino acids long. CDR3 in DNA: TGTGCCATCAGCAGACCGAGTGAGGGCTATGGCTACACCTTC. This encodes CAISRPSEGYGYTF.

This clonotype appeared a few times. The chain is built from TRBV7-9 and TRBJ2-7, with D perhaps matching TRBD2 (5 bases). Germline CDR1 reads SEHNR; CDR2 reads FQNEAQ (reference sequence). Trimming cost V 2 bases and J 5 bases, with 7 bases left between them. The CDR3 covers 12 residues. In nucleotides, the CDR3 is TGTGCCAGCAGCTTAACGGGGAACGAGCAGTACTTC. Its protein is CASSLTGNEQYF. The whole variable domain, filled in from reference TRBV7-9 and TRBJ2-7, reads DTGVSQNPRHKITKRGQNVTFRCDPISEHNRLYWYRQTLGQGPEFLTYFQNEAQLEKSRLLSDRFSAERPKGSFSTLEIQRTEQGDSAMYLCASSLTGNEQYFGPGTRLTVT.

This chain connects TRBV29-1 to TRBJ2-7; TRBD1 might be the D (5 bases). Germline values: CDR1 SQVTM, CDR2 ANQGSEA. With 2 bases removed from V and 3 bases from J, the gap between germline ends came to 11 bases. The CDR3 consists of 13 residues. The CDR3 loop is CSVEQGKGYEQYF. Written as DNA, the CDR3 is TGCAGCGTTGAACAGGGAAAAGGCTACGAGCAGTACTTC.

The rearrangement links TRBV24-1 to TRBJ2-2, with 7 bases aligning to TRBD2. Germline V gives CDR1 KGHDR, CDR2 SFDVKD. This CDR3 spans 14 amino acids. The V and J ends lost 9 bases and 1 base, in that order; junction bases with no gene match: 4. CDR3 nucleotide sequence: TGTGCCACCCAAGGACTAGAGAACACCGGGGAGCTGTTTTTT. Residues: CATQGLENTGELFF.

The genes are TRBV12-5 and TRBJ2-7; 13 nucleotides align to TRBD2. The junction had 5 bases not matched to a gene; V was cut back by 5 bases and J by 7 bases. CDR1 LGHNT and CDR2 FRNRAP come from the germline V gene. The CDR3 has 14 amino acids. The CDR3 nucleotides are TGTGCTAGTGGTCCAGGACTAGCGGGAGAAGAGCAGTACTTC. This encodes CASGPGLAGEEQYF.

The chain has TRBV20-1 and TRBJ2-7, with TRBD2 matching over 15 bases. V lost 0 bases to trimming and J lost 2 bases; unmatched junction nucleotides: 11. The CDR3 contains 19 residues. Germline loops: CDR1 DFQATT, CDR2 SNEGSKA (reference sequence). The CDR3 coding sequence is TGCAGTGCTAGAGATCTCGGGACTAGCGGGGGGCCCCGTACCTACGAGCAGTACTTC. As protein: CSARDLGTSGGPRTYEQYF.

This sequence joins TRBV30 and TRBJ2-7, with TRBD2 as a possible D gene (5 bases). Trimming removed 0 bases from V and 4 bases from J, with 13 bases in between. Germline V gene data show CDR1 as GTSNPN and CDR2 as SVGIG (reference sequence). CDR3 length: 14 residues. In DNA form, the CDR3 reads TGTGCCTGGAGTGTCGGTGGGAGCCTTTACGAGCAGTACTTC. Translated, it gives CAWSVGGSLYEQYF.